The 26 T cell receptor beta chains below come from one sample, sequenced in a study of PD-1 blockade in classical Hodgkin lymphoma (TCRdb year 2020). According to the study, the label for this sample's time point signals: cycle 2 day 1 (C2D1) of nivolumab. Relapse after autologous stem cell transplantation had occurred in all trial patients, and cohorts A, B and C were distinguished by prior brentuximab vedotin exposure. Libraries were built with the immunoSEQ multiplex PCR assay. The table comes from immuneACCESS by way of TCRdb, which keeps in-frame sequences with V and J called. Part of the clones is missing from these tables; in studies checked, under half for an unresolved V gene and the rest for unknown reasons. The sample has roughly 28,000 clones on record, around 73% of them singletons. In total, the top ten clones hold about a third of the sample. The starting material was peripheral blood mononuclear cells (PBMCs), obtained before the second cycle of nivolumab. These receptors came from a human donor with classical Hodgkin lymphoma.

V usage is TRBV2 and J usage is TRBJ2-5; possible D gene TRBD1, 6 bases. V gave up 2 bases and J gave up 13 bases, with 23 bases separating them. CDR3 length equals 15 residues. Germline CDR1 SNHLY, CDR2 FYNNEI. CDR3 nucleotide sequence: TGTGCCAGCAGTGAACCCCGGCAGGGGCGTCGCCGGCGGTACTTC. The encoded protein is CASSEPRQGRRRRYF.

The chain carries TRBV7-3 and TRBJ1-1; D not certain. The V end was cut by 5 bases, the J end by 1 base, with 8 bases between. The germline CDR1 and CDR2 sequences are SGHTA and FQGTGA. This CDR3 region has 13 residues. The CDR3 region has the DNA TGTGCCAGCAGCCAGGCTAGGAACACTGAAGCTTTCTTT. Residues: CASSQARNTEAFF.

J is TRBJ2-1 and V is TRBV7-9, with 8 bases fitting TRBD1. CDR1 and CDR2 from the germline V gene are SEHNR and FQNEAQ (reference sequence). The trim removed 7 bases at V and 4 bases at J, leaving 3 bases unmatched. CDR3 size: 13 residues. In DNA, the CDR3 is TGTGCCAGCATGGGGACAGGATACAATGAGCAGTTCTTC. This encodes CASMGTGYNEQFF.

The CDR3 DNA reads TGTGCCAGCAGCCGAGGGGGGACGCTCTCCTACGAGCAGTACTTC. This encodes CASSRGGTLSYEQYF. The rearrangement uses TRBV11-3 and TRBJ2-7; D is perhaps TRBD1 or TRBD2 (6 bases each). Germline assignment: CDR1 SGHNT and CDR2 YENEEA. The CDR3 covers 15 residues. V was shortened by 5 bases and J by 0 bases, with 14 bases between the two germline ends.

The chain is built from TRBV13 and TRBJ1-6; D is possibly TRBD1 (5 bases). The V end lost 6 bases, the J end lost 6 bases, and 15 bases lay between the germline ends. In germline, CDR1 is PRHDT, CDR2 FYEKMQ (reference sequence). The CDR3 consists of 15 residues. CDR3 amino acids: CASRGGDGFNSPLHF. The CDR3 DNA is TGTGCCAGCAGGGGTGGGGACGGATTTAATTCACCCCTCCACTTT.

There are a few counts of this clone. The V and J genes are TRBV11-2 and TRBJ1-2; D is unclear. Trimming cost V 6 bases and J 7 bases, with 15 bases left between them. Germline V gene data show CDR1 as SGHAT and CDR2 as FQNNGV. CDR3 size: 13 residues. This chain's CDR3 is CASSLVGGSGYTF. The DNA of the CDR3 is TGTGCCAGCAGTCTTGTTGGAGGCTCTGGCTACACCTTC. Based on the CDR3 plus reference TRBV11-2 and TRBJ1-2, the full variable domain is EAGVAQSPRYKIIEKRQSVAFWCNPISGHATLYWYQQILGQGPKLLIQFQNNGVVDDSQLPKDRFSAERLKGVDSTLKIQPAKLEDSAVYLCASSLVGGSGYTFGSGTRLTVV.

This sequence joins TRBV6-1 and TRBJ2-5; TRBD1 matches 7 bases. V gave up 7 bases and J gave up 1 base; unmatched junction bases: 6. The CDR3 sequence is 14 residues long. CDR1 is MNHNS and CDR2 is SASEGT in the germline V gene. The CDR3 DNA reads TGTGCCAGCACCAACAGGGGCTCCCAAGAGACCCAGTACTTC. Translated: CASTNRGSQETQYF.

This CDR3 reads CASSLSGQGNHEQYF. CDR3 DNA: TGTGCCAGCAGTTTATCTGGACAGGGCAACCACGAGCAGTACTTC. The chain joins TRBV27 to TRBJ2-7; TRBD1 matches 8 bases. V dropped 0 bases and J dropped 5; count of bases not matched to a gene: 6. The CDR3 spans 15 residues. Germline loops: CDR1 MNHEY, CDR2 SMNVEV (reference sequence).

The chain couples TRBV2 to TRBJ1-5; TRBD1 might be the D (5 bases). Trimming removed 3 bases at V and 7 bases at J, with 13 bases between. The CDR3 length is 14 residues. From germline, CDR1 is SNHLY and CDR2 FYNNEI. DNA for the CDR3: TGTGCCAGCAGTGATCGGGGGGAGGGACAGCCCCAGCATTTT. It codes for CASSDRGEGQPQHF. The entire variable domain, with the rest obtained from reference TRBV2 and TRBJ1-5, is as follows: EPEVTQTPSHQVTQMGQEVILRCVPISNHLYFYWYRQILGQKVEFLVSFYNNEISEKSEIFDDQFSVERPDGSNFTLKIRSTKLEDSAMYFCASSDRGEGQPQHFGDGTRLSIL.

The V and J genes are TRBV5-4 and TRBJ2-7, with 9 bases fitting TRBD1. In germline, CDR1 is SGHNT, CDR2 YYREEE (reference sequence). The CDR3 consists of 15 residues. Trimming removed 2 bases from V and 3 bases from J; junction bases left unmatched: 6. CDR3 sequence: CASSLKGTGLYEQYF. The CDR3 coding sequence is TGTGCCAGCAGCTTAAAGGGGACAGGGCTCTACGAGCAGTACTTC.

This clone was seen only a few times. The chain carries TRBV9 and TRBJ2-5; maybe TRBD2 (6 bases). The CDR3 consists of 15 residues. Trimming removed 0 bases from V and 5 bases from J, with 14 bases in between. Germline V gene sequence: CDR1 SGDLS, CDR2 YYNGEE. The CDR3 DNA follows: TGTGCCAGCAGCGTAGTCGGGGGTGGAGTGGAGACCCAGTACTTC. Translated, it gives CASSVVGGGVETQYF.

The rearrangement uses TRBV7-9 and TRBJ1-4, with 7 bases aligning to TRBD1. The CDR3 is 14 residues long. Trimming took 5 bases from V and 4 from J; bases not matched to a gene: 4. The germline V gene encodes CDR1 SEHNR and CDR2 FQNEAQ (reference sequence). CDR3 region: CASSPGQNNEKLFF. CDR3 in DNA: TGTGCCAGCAGCCCGGGACAGAATAATGAAAAACTGTTTTTT.

Here the CDR3 reads CASSIRYRDGQPQHF. Here the CDR3 DNA reads TGTGCCAGTAGTATCCGGTACAGGGATGGGCAGCCCCAGCATTTT. V usage is TRBV19 and J usage is TRBJ1-5; a weak D match, TRBD1 (6 bases). Germline loops: CDR1 LNHDA, CDR2 SQIVND (reference sequence). Trimming pared 3 bases from V and 7 bases from J, leaving 16 bases between. This CDR3 region has 15 residues.

This rearrangement joins TRBV10-3 to TRBJ2-3, with D possibly TRBD1 on 5 matching bases. The CDR3 has 14 amino acids. Trimming shortened V by 7 bases and J by 1 base, and 12 bases separated the two germline ends. The germline CDR1 and CDR2 sequences are ENHRY and SYGVKD. The CDR3 coding sequence is TGTGCCATCAAGTCAGGGATTGGCACAGATACGCAGTATTTT. This gives the protein CAIKSGIGTDTQYF.

V is TRBV6-5 and J is TRBJ2-5, with a weak D call TRBD2 (6 bases). Germline lookup yields CDR1 MNHEY and CDR2 SVGAGI. CDR3 length: 15 residues. With 6 bases removed from V and 2 bases from J, the gap between germline ends came to 16 bases. The CDR3 coding sequence is TGTGCCAGCAGCCTCGGAGGGACTCTACAAGAGACCCAGTACTTC. This sequence encodes CASSLGGTLQETQYF.

J is TRBJ2-5 and V is TRBV6-6; possible D gene TRBD2, 7 bases. The CDR3 extends over 16 amino acids. Trimming stripped 2 bases from V and 4 bases from J, with 17 bases between. Germline CDR1 and CDR2: MNHNY and SVGAGI (reference sequence). In DNA, the CDR3 is TGTGCCAGCAGTTACGGGCGGGGGCAGCCCCGAGAGACCCAGTACTTC. This codes for CASSYGRGQPRETQYF.

V gene TRBV11-1 combines with J gene TRBJ2-7; weak D call: TRBD2 (8 bases). The CDR3 length is 17 residues. Germline CDR1 SGHAT, CDR2 FQDESV (reference sequence). Trimming shortened V by 1 base and J by 4 bases, and 20 bases separated the two germline ends. DNA for the CDR3: TGTGCCAGCAGCTTAGTAGCTGGCGGGGGGACAGTGTACGAGCAGTACTTC. Its protein is CASSLVAGGGTVYEQYF.

V gene TRBV12-5 combines with J gene TRBJ1-5, with D unresolved. V lost 7 bases, J lost 5 bases, and 6 bases lay in between. CDR1 and CDR2 (germline): LGHNT, FRNRAP. The CDR3 has 11 residues. The chain's CDR3 is CASARDQPQHF. The CDR3 DNA is TGTGCTAGTGCCCGGGATCAGCCCCAGCATTTT.

The chain uses TRBV5-1 and TRBJ1-1, with no clear D. CDR3 length: 15 amino acids. Germline-derived CDR1 and CDR2 are SGHRS and YFSETQ. The germline V and J ends were trimmed by 5 bases and 1 base, with 15 bases remaining between them. The CDR3 loop reads CASRRQEVGNTEAFF. Written as DNA, the CDR3 is TGCGCCAGCAGACGCCAGGAGGTGGGGAACACTGAAGCTTTCTTT.

CDR3 loop: CASSFHAGAGQPQHF. For the CDR3, the DNA is TGTGCCAGCAGCTTCCATGCTGGGGCCGGCCAGCCCCAGCATTTT. This rearrangement joins TRBV7-2 to TRBJ1-5; D might be TRBD1 (5 bases). V was trimmed by 3 bases and J by 7 bases, leaving 16 bases between them. The CDR3 is 15 residues long. From germline, CDR1 is SGHTA and CDR2 FQGNSA.

This rearrangement joins TRBV6-1 to TRBJ2-7, with 11 nucleotides matching TRBD2. Per the germline V gene, CDR1 is MNHNS and CDR2 is SASEGT. The ends lost 1 base at V and 4 bases at J; junction bases unmatched: 3. This CDR3 region has 15 residues. The CDR3 bases are TGTGCCAGCAGTGAAGACCCTAGCGGGGGGTACGAGCAGTACTTC. Amino acid sequence: CASSEDPSGGYEQYF.

The V gene is TRBV5-1, the J gene TRBJ2-6, with D perhaps matching TRBD2 (5 bases). This CDR3 is 17 amino acids long. Germline V CDR1 and CDR2: SGHRS, YFSETQ. V was clipped by 1 base and J by 0 bases, with 11 bases between them. CDR3: CASSLSLGSSGANVLTF. In DNA, the CDR3 is TGCGCCAGCAGCTTGAGTCTAGGGAGCTCTGGGGCCAACGTCCTGACTTTC.

V and J are TRBV7-2 and TRBJ1-2; D is unresolved. The V gene lost 1 base and the J gene lost 6 bases, with 9 bases spanning the gap. Germline V CDR1 and CDR2: SGHTA, FQGNSA. This CDR3 is built from 13 residues. The CDR3 is CASSLELQDGYTF. The CDR3 DNA reads TGTGCCAGCAGCTTAGAGTTGCAGGATGGCTACACCTTC.

The sample holds a few counts of this clone. This chain links TRBV6-7 with TRBJ2-7, with TRBD2 matching over 7 bases. TRBV6-7 is marked as an open reading frame, function uncertain. J gave up 2 bases and V 5 bases, and 15 bases lay outside the gene matches. This CDR3 region has 17 residues. CDR3 sequence: CASSTNKRGLKTYEQYF. In DNA form, the CDR3 reads TGTGCCAGCAGTACTAACAAACGGGGACTAAAGACCTACGAGCAGTACTTC.

This clone was seen more than once but under ten times. V usage is TRBV19 and J usage is TRBJ1-2, with D possibly TRBD1 on 5 matching bases. Trimming took 7 bases from V and 3 from J, leaving 18 bases between them. The CDR3 totals 15 residues. Looked up from germline, CDR1 is LNHDA and CDR2 is SQIVND (reference sequence). CDR3 region: CASTNKGQGDYGYTF. The CDR3, as DNA: TGTGCCAGTACCAATAAAGGGCAAGGGGACTATGGCTACACCTTC.

This rearrangement joins TRBV27 to TRBJ1-1; D ambiguous. This CDR3 is 12 amino acids long. Trimming removed 2 bases at V and 8 bases at J, with 9 bases between. Germline CDR1 MNHEY, CDR2 SMNVEV (reference sequence). The chain's CDR3 is CASSLGGSEAFF. The CDR3 nucleotides read TGTGCCAGCAGTTTAGGAGGGTCCGAAGCTTTCTTT.